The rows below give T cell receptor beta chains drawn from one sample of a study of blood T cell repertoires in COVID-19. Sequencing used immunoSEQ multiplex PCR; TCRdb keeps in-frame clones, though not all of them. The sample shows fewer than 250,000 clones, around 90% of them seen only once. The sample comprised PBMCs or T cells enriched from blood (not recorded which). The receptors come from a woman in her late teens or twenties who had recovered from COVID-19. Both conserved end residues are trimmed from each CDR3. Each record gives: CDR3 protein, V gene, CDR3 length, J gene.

ASSIDHRRQNTMNTEAF	TRBV19	17	TRBJ1-1
ASSQLRGGWTEAF	TRBV4-1	13	TRBJ1-1
ASSADSNYGYT	TRBV7-3	11	TRBJ1-2
ASGQADNTGELF	TRBV5-1	12	TRBJ2-2
ATSTLTANTEAF	TRBV15	12	TRBJ1-1
SERNTIY	TRBV29-1	7	TRBJ1-3
AWSTSGVGNQPQH	TRBV30	13	TRBJ1-5
ATNRGGSNQPQH	TRBV27	12	TRBJ1-5
ASSPVEGGTEAF	TRBV6-2/TRBV6-3	12	TRBJ1-1
ASSSRGSQY	TRBV7-9	9	TRBJ2-5
ASSLNAPGGGVPDTQY	TRBV27	16	TRBJ2-3
ASGSSGQETQY	TRBV7-9	11	TRBJ2-5
ASSLLEGDGYT	TRBV7-3	11	TRBJ1-2
ASSQGGAYGYT	TRBV14	11	TRBJ1-2
ASSRTGWNGYT	TRBV2	11	TRBJ1-2
ASSSNRGTTGELF	TRBV7-3	13	TRBJ2-2
ASSPPRTGVNEKLF	TRBV6-6	14	TRBJ1-4
ASTSGLAGVGELF	TRBV27	13	TRBJ2-2
ASSLNAGLLNYGYT	TRBV11-2	14	TRBJ1-2
ASSLGGSYGYT	TRBV2	11	TRBJ1-2
ASSLVPGDSPLH	TRBV5-1	12	TRBJ1-6
ASSQDTGNTEAF	TRBV4-1	12	TRBJ1-1
ASSVQGAGGENEQF	TRBV9	14	TRBJ2-1
ASSPAGGELF	TRBV11-2	10	TRBJ2-2
ASVAGATNEKLF	TRBV28	12	TRBJ1-4
ASSFGTVLPEAF	TRBV7-9	12	TRBJ1-1
AISEIDREDSYEQY	TRBV10-3	14	TRBJ2-7
ASSQGGGQF	TRBV27	9	TRBJ2-1
ASSPSVGDGYT	TRBV27	11	TRBJ1-2
ASTSGHNTEAF	TRBV21-1	11	TRBJ1-1
ASSRRLAGPNEQF	TRBV13	13	TRBJ2-1
ASSPFRGLDTEAF	TRBV18	13	TRBJ1-1
ASRPTSGSSYEQY	TRBV2	13	TRBJ2-7
AWSAEGEQY	TRBV30	9	TRBJ2-7
ASSARGEQY	TRBV4-1	9	TRBJ2-7
ASSQLEGGGSYEQY	TRBV4-2	14	TRBJ2-7
ASSLTGTGSYEQY	TRBV5-1	13	TRBJ2-7
ASSPNRHASEGYT	TRBV2	13	TRBJ1-2
ASSKGTVAYEQY	TRBV5-4	12	TRBJ2-7
ASSETGKVSPLH	TRBV28	12	TRBJ1-6
ASSSDKLYGYT	TRBV7-9	11	TRBJ1-2
ASSQARGITNYGYT	TRBV4-2	14	TRBJ1-2